Below, 4 T cell receptor beta chains from the same sample are listed, as sequenced in a study of blood T cell repertoires in COVID-19. The repertoire was sequenced with immunoSEQ multiplex PCR; TCRdb's copy has only in-frame clones and lacks some. The top ten clones hold approximately 19% of a sample with about 120,000 clones, 80% to 90% of them seen once. Sequencing was carried out using peripheral blood. The receptors stem from a human donor with acute or convalescent COVID-19. The donor label of this sample is uncertain.

This sequence joins TRBV21-1 and TRBJ2-5; the D call in the table, TRBD1, was not verified against the DNA. TRBV21-1 corresponds to a pseudogene. The CDR3 consists of 16 residues. The CDR3 bases are TGTGCCAGCAGCAAAGGAGGAGAGGACAGGGGTGAGACCCAGTACTTC. This sequence encodes CASSKGGEDRGETQYF.

V and J are TRBV11-2 and TRBJ2-2, with TRBD1 matching over 8 bases. CDR1 is SGHAT and CDR2 is FQNNGV in the germline V gene. Trimming at V came to 3 bases and at J to 2 bases, leaving 5 bases not matched to a gene. The CDR3 sequence is 16 residues long. This chain's CDR3 is CASSFSGGTNTGELFF. Written as DNA, the CDR3 is TGTGCCAGCAGCTTCTCAGGGGGCACAAACACCGGGGAGCTGTTTTTT.

V and J are TRBV5-1 and TRBJ1-1; D possibly corresponds to TRBD1 (5 bases). V gave up 2 bases and J gave up 4 bases, with 9 bases separating them. Germline CDR1 is SGHRS and CDR2 is YFSETQ. The CDR3 has 13 amino acids. CDR3: CASSFQGRTEAFF. CDR3 sequence (DNA): TGCGCCAGCAGCTTCCAGGGTCGCACTGAAGCTTTCTTT.

V usage is TRBV2 and J usage is TRBJ1-5, with 7 positions matching TRBD1. V gave up 7 bases and J gave up 2 bases; unmatched junction bases: 2. The CDR3 has 13 residues. Germline loops: CDR1 SNHLY, CDR2 FYNNEI. This CDR3 reads CASTTGGNQPQHF. DNA for the CDR3: TGTGCCAGCACAACAGGGGGCAATCAGCCCCAGCATTTT. Using reference TRBV2 and TRBJ1-5 for the parts outside the CDR3, the full variable domain is EPEVTQTPSHQVTQMGQEVILRCVPISNHLYFYWYRQILGQKVEFLVSFYNNEISEKSEIFDDQFSVERPDGSNFTLKIRSTKLEDSAMYFCASTTGGNQPQHFGDGTRLSIL.